This T cell receptor beta chain originates from a study of PD-1 blockade in classical Hodgkin lymphoma. Study-wide context: Nivolumab was given intravenously to patients at 3 mg/kg every 2 weeks. Study-wide results and caveats: CD4+ TCR diversity climbed significantly by C4D1, unlike CD8+ TCR diversity. Complete responders matched newly diagnosed patients in baseline diversity.

Sequencing used immunoSEQ multiplex PCR; TCRdb keeps in-frame clones, though not all of them. Among approximately 90,000 clones, 65% to 85% were seen once, and the ten largest hold 17%. V was pared by 6 bases and J by 1 base, with 8 bases between. The germline V gene has CDR1 MDHEN and CDR2 SYDVKM. CDR3 length: 13 amino acids. In its sample, this clone was seen once. The target antigen is unknown. The time point: cycle 4 day 1 (C4D1), after about 6 weeks of nivolumab. Brentuximab vedotin exposure varied, and every patient relapsed after autologous stem cell transplantation. The starting material was peripheral blood mononuclear cells (PBMCs), obtained before the fourth cycle of nivolumab. V gene TRBV28 combines with J gene TRBJ2-3; D not resolved. The TCR sequence derives from a human donor with classical Hodgkin lymphoma. The DNA of the CDR3 is TGTGCCAGCAGACCCCCCGGCACAGATACGCAGTATTTT. Amino acids: CASRPPGTDTQYF.